Presented here are 16 T cell receptor beta chains from one specimen sequenced in a study of human T cells and chemical hapten exposure. Specified time point: patch test 2, 6 weeks after DPC sensitization. The sample's treatment: therapeutic diphenylcyclopropenone sensitization with weekly scalp DPC. TCRdb reanalysed the RACE reads using MiXCR and keeps one entry per CDR3 protein. The sample records roughly 50,000 distinct CDR3 sequences, around 9.5% being singletons. The sequencing used whole blood, collected in connection with sensitization to the hapten diphenylcyclopropenone (DPC). Every receptor here comes from a woman in her 50s with alopecia areata. Some clones in this sample may be carry-over from other donors' samples.

V gene TRBV7-8 combines with J gene TRBJ2-4, with D possibly matching TRBD1 (6 bases). Germline V gene sequence: CDR1 SGHVS, CDR2 FQNEAQ. The V and J ends lost 4 bases and 2 bases respectively, with 15 bases between them. The CDR3 has 16 residues. The CDR3 reads CASSWGNRETKNIQYF. CDR3 DNA sequence: TGTGCCAGCAGCTGGGGAAACAGGGAAACCAAAAACATTCAGTACTTC. Based on the CDR3 plus reference TRBV7-8 and TRBJ2-4, the full variable domain is GAGVSQSPRYKVAKRGQDVALRCDPISGHVSLFWYQQALGQGPEFLTYFQNEAQLDKSGLPSDRFFAERPEGSVSTLKIQRTQQEDSAVYLCASSWGNRETKNIQYFGAGTRLSVL.

This clonotype appeared many times. The chain uses TRBV7-8 and TRBJ2-2, with D unresolved. CDR3 length equals 19 residues. V was shortened by 7 bases and J by 6 bases, with 30 bases between the two germline ends. CDR1 and CDR2 from the germline V gene are SGHVS and FQNEAQ. This CDR3 reads CASTPLSRTRTSSAGELFF. The CDR3 DNA sequence: TGTGCCAGCACCCCACTTTCGAGGACGCGTACCTCTTCGGCCGGGGAGCTGTTTTTT.

The table lists this clonotype with many counts. The V gene is TRBV29-1, the J gene TRBJ2-2; no clear D. Germline CDR1 reads SQVTM; CDR2 reads ANQGSEA. The CDR3 has 13 amino acids. With 4 bases removed from V and 2 bases from J, the gap between germline ends came to 8 bases. CDR3: CSVVGSNTGELFF. The CDR3 DNA follows: TGCAGCGTTGTCGGCAGTAACACCGGGGAGCTGTTTTTT.

This rearrangement joins TRBV6-2 or TRBV6-3 to TRBJ2-7; D is unresolved. V lost 5 bases and J 4 bases, leaving 6 bases between the germline ends. This CDR3 region has 11 residues. Looked up from germline, CDR1 is MNHEY and CDR2 is SVGEGT. The CDR3 coding sequence is TGTGCCAGCAGTGCCACTTACGAGCAGTACTTC. Translating gives CASSATYEQYF.

CDR3 sequence (DNA): TGCAGCGGCCGATCCTTATACACAGATACGCAGTATTTT. Encoded protein: CSGRSLYTDTQYF. The chain couples TRBV29-1 to TRBJ2-3; D not resolved. V dropped 7 bases and J dropped 2 bases, with 13 bases sitting between them. This CDR3 has 13 amino acids. From germline, CDR1 is SQVTM and CDR2 ANQGSEA.

Concerning this clonotype itself: The CDR3 ends on some other residue instead of the conserved phenylalanine or tryptophan, so this is likely a read error. The DNA is omitted, as the CDR3 cannot be located on it reliably, and the CDR3 follows TCRdb's listing. V and J are TRBV11-2 and TRBJ1-1; TRBD1, the table's D call, lacks a check against the DNA. Germline V gives CDR1 SGHAT, CDR2 FQNNGV. Inclusive of both ends, the CDR3 amounts to 13 amino acids. The CDR3: CASSANERDSSFY.

This clonotype was counted ten times or more. The rearrangement links TRBV20-1 to TRBJ2-3, with 9 positions matching TRBD1. The CDR3 sequence is 13 residues long. After removal of 2 bases from V and 4 bases from J, the junction contained 1 base not matched to a gene. Per germline, CDR1 DFQATT and CDR2 SNEGSKA (reference sequence). The CDR3: CSARTGGADTQYF. DNA for the CDR3: TGCAGTGCTAGAACAGGGGGCGCAGATACGCAGTATTTT.

This clonotype has at least ten counts. The V gene is TRBV29-1, the J gene TRBJ2-7; perhaps TRBD1 as D (6 bases). Germline values: CDR1 SQVTM, CDR2 ANQGSEA. The V gene lost 4 bases and the J gene lost 6 bases, with 16 bases spanning the gap. The CDR3 sequence is 13 residues long. The CDR3 here is CSVAARGFGEQYF. The CDR3, as DNA: TGCAGCGTTGCCGCCAGGGGATTCGGCGAGCAGTACTTC.

This clonotype showed up many times. This chain connects TRBV6-5 to TRBJ2-3; TRBD2 might be the D (6 bases). Germline assignment: CDR1 MNHEY and CDR2 SVGAGI. The CDR3 spans 14 residues. V lost 2 bases to trimming and J lost 3 bases, with 9 bases between them. The CDR3 loop is CASSYQLATDTQYF. CDR3 nucleotides: TGTGCCAGCAGTTACCAACTAGCTACAGATACGCAGTATTTT.

The sample holds a few counts of this clonotype. The gene calls are TRBV7-2 and TRBJ1-5, with D uncertain. The CDR3 has 15 amino acids. Deletions cut 1 base from V and 4 bases from J, with 11 bases between. Germline-derived CDR1 and CDR2 are SGHTA and FQGNSA. The DNA of the CDR3 is TGTGCCAGCAGCTTAGTCATTGGTGGAAATCAGCCCCAGCATTTT. It codes for CASSLVIGGNQPQHF.

The chain has TRBV28 and TRBJ1-5, with TRBD1 matching over 8 bases. The germline V gene has CDR1 MDHEN and CDR2 SYDVKM. With V trimmed by 5 bases and J by 6 bases, 9 bases remained unmatched. The CDR3 sequence is 15 residues long. The CDR3 DNA sequence: TGTGCCAGCAGTCCTCCGACAGGGGTCGGTCAGCCCCAGCATTTT. Its protein is CASSPPTGVGQPQHF.

J is TRBJ2-2 and V is TRBV12-2; the listed D gene, TRBD1, was not tested against the DNA. TRBV12-2 is classified as a pseudogene. The CDR3 is 18 residues long. The CDR3 nucleotides are TGTGCAAGTCGCTTAGACGCCGAGGGGCCAAGAAGCACCGGGGAGCTGTTTTTT. Its translation is CASRLDAEGPRSTGELFF.

The gene calls are TRBV6-6 and TRBJ1-4; D gene unclear. Germline V gives CDR1 MNHNY, CDR2 SVGAGI (reference sequence). The CDR3 loop spans 15 amino acids. V was clipped by 0 bases and J by 4 bases, with 9 bases between them. The CDR3 region has the DNA TGTGCCAGCAGTTACTCGACCTACGGTAATGAAAAACTGTTTTTT. Protein sequence: CASSYSTYGNEKLFF.

A few counts support this clonotype. This chain connects TRBV28 to TRBJ2-4; 7 nucleotides match TRBD1. V shed 6 bases and J 0 bases; nucleotides not matched to a gene: 11. The CDR3 length is 17 residues. Germline assignment: CDR1 MDHEN and CDR2 SYDVKM. The CDR3 protein is CASRPTTGTVAKNIQYF. In DNA, the CDR3 is TGTGCCAGCAGACCTACAACAGGGACAGTAGCCAAAAACATTCAGTACTTC.

This clonotype was seen a handful of times. This rearrangement joins TRBV4-3 to TRBJ2-7; 7 bases match TRBD1. The V and J ends lost 0 bases and 2 bases, in that order; junction bases with no gene match: 10. CDR3 size: 17 residues. CDR1 and CDR2 (germline): LGHNA, YSLEER. The CDR3 reads CASSQDSGTGAPYEQYF. CDR3 nucleotides: TGCGCCAGCAGCCAAGATTCAGGAACAGGGGCCCCCTACGAGCAGTACTTC.

This clonotype was picked up a small number of times. The chain's CDR3 is CASSQALAGSKETQYF. The DNA for the CDR3 is TGCGCCAGCAGCCAAGCTCTAGCGGGAAGTAAAGAGACCCAGTACTTC. The rearrangement links TRBV4-1 to TRBJ2-5; 9 nucleotides align to TRBD2. This CDR3 region has 16 residues. CDR1 and CDR2 (germline): MGHRA, YSYEKL. V shed 1 base and J 3 bases; nucleotides not matched to a gene: 6.